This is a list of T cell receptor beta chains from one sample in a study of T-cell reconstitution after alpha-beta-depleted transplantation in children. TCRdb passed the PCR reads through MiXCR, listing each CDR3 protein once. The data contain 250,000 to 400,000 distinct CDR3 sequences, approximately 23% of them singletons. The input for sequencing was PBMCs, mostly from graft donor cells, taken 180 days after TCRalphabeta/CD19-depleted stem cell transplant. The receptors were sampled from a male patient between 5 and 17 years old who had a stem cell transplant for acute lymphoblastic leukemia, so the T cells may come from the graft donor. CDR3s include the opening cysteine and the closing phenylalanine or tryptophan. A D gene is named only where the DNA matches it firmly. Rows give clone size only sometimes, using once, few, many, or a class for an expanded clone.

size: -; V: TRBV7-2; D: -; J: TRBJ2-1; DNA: TGTGCCAGCAGCTTAGATATCACTAGCCCCTGGGGGCAGTTCTTC; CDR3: CASSLDITSPWGQFF
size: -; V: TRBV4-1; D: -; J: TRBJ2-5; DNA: TGCGCCAGCAGCCAAGATCGGGGACCCTTCCAAGAGACCCAGTACTTC; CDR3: CASSQDRGPFQETQYF
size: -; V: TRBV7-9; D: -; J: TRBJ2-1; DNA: TGTGCCAGCAGCTTAGGGACAGCAGTCTACTACAATGAGCAGTTCTTC; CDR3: CASSLGTAVYYNEQFF
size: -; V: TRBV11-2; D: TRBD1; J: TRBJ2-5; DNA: TGTGCCAGCAGCTTCAACAGGGGACAAGAGACCCAGTACTTC; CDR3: CASSFNRGQETQYF
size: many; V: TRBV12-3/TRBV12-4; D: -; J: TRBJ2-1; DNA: TGTGCCAGCAGAATAACTCGGCGGGCTCTCTACAATGAGCAGTTCTTC; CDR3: CASRITRRALYNEQFF
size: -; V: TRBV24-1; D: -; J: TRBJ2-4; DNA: TGTGCCACCAGTGATTCCTGGAACATTCAGTACTTC; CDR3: CATSDSWNIQYF
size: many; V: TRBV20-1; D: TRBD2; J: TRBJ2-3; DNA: TGCAGTGCGATCACTAGCGGGAGCGTTACGCAGTATTTT; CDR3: CSAITSGSVTQYF
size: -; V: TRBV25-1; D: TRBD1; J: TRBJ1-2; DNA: TGTGCCAGCAGTGAATCGACAGGGCTCTATGGCTACACCTTC; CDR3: CASSESTGLYGYTF
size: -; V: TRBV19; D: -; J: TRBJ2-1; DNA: TGTGCCAGTAGTCCCCTCGGACTTGGGGAGCAGTTCTTC; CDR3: CASSPLGLGEQFF
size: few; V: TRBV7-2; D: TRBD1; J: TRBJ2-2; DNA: TGTGCCAGCAGCTCGCTCCCCAGGGGGATCACCGGGGAGCTGTTTTTT; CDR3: CASSSLPRGITGELFF
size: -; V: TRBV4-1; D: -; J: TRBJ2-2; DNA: TGCGCCAGCAGCCAATTATCCTACAGTCCCGGGGAGCTGTTTTTT; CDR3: CASSQLSYSPGELFF
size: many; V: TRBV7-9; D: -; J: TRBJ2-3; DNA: TGTGCCAGCCGCTTGCGGGACCAAAGGTATTTT; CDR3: CASRLRDQRYF